The T cell receptor beta chain described here comes from a study of blood T cells in healthy people across ages. Study results and caveats: There were more naive CD4+ cells and higher diversity in long-lived donors than in aged donors.

The authors ran a second PCR of 7 to 11 cycles using a sample-barcoded 5' primer and a J-beta primer mix. TCRdb re-analysed the 5' RACE reads in MiXCR, keeping a single row per CDR3 protein. The repertoire holds 540,000 or so distinct CDR3 sequences, with 27% as singletons. Total RNA was isolated from each sample in quantities of at least 6 micrograms. CDR3 length equals 16 residues. Trimming removed 5 bases from V and 4 bases from J; junction bases left unmatched: 6. The germline CDR1 and CDR2 sequences are SGHTA and FQGTGA. About this clonotype: What it binds is not known.

This TCR was sampled from a woman in her seventies in good health. The rearrangement links TRBV7-3 to TRBJ2-5; 14 positions agree with TRBD2. The specimen was blood. This CDR3 is CASSPGLAGGLETQYF. For the CDR3, the DNA is TGTGCCAGCAGCCCCGGACTAGCGGGGGGATTAGAGACCCAGTACTTC.